The clone carrying this T cell receptor (beta chain) was seen repeatedly, ten times or more. TCRdb re-analysed the 5' RACE reads in MiXCR, keeping a single row per CDR3 protein. This sample has approximately 620,000 distinct CDR3 sequences; approximately 9% occur once, and the top ten carry 0.85% to 1%. The sample is drawn from a study of identical twins. The length of the CDR3 is 13 residues. Between the trimmed V and J ends, which lost 5 bases and 3 bases, there was a span of 10 bases. The sample also formed part of further work on yellow fever vaccine responses in identical twins.

The chain links TRBV12-3 or TRBV12-4 to TRBJ2-5; D remains unclear. The material sequenced was PBMCs. The clonotype originates from a woman between 18 and 29 years old in good health. The CDR3 here is CASSTATEETQYF. The CDR3, as DNA: TGTGCCAGCAGTACGGCGACTGAAGAGACCCAGTACTTC.